Here is one T cell receptor beta chain with its context. The data belong to a study of blood T cell repertoires in COVID-19. Unmatched junction bases numbered 7, after V lost 6 bases and J lost 5 bases. The CDR3 runs to 15 residues. Germline CDR1 is KGHDR and CDR2 is SFDVKD. The protocol was immunoSEQ multiplex PCR, while the TCRdb copy is restricted to in-frame clones and leaves out a portion. The sample has about 210,000 clones, around four fifths seen once. This TCR came from a woman aged 50 to 65 with acute or convalescent COVID-19. The V and J genes are TRBV24-1 and TRBJ2-1, with 9 bases matching TRBD2. The sample comprised peripheral blood. In DNA, the CDR3 is TGTGCCACCAGTTCGTCTAGCGGGAATAACAATGAGCAGTTCTTC. Amino acids: CATSSSSGNNNEQFF.